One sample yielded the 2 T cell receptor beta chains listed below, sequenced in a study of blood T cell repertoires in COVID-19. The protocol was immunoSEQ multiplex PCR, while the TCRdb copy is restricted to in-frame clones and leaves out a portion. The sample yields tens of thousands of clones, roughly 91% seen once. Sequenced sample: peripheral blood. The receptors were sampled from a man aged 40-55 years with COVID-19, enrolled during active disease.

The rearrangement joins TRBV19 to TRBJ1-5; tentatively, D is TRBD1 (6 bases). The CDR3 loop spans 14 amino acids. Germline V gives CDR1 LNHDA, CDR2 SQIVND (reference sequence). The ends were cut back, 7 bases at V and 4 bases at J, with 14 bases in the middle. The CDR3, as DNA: TGTGCCAGTAAGGGAGGGGGGGCTAATCAGCCCCAGCATTTT. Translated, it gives CASKGGGANQPQHF.

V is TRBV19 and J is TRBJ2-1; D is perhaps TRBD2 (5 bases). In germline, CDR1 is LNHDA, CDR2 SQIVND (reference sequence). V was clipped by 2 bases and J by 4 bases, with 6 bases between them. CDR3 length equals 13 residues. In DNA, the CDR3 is TGTGCCAGTAGTATAAGCGGTTACAATGAGCAGTTCTTC. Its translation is CASSISGYNEQFF.